The 18 T cell receptor beta chains reported below all come from one sample, sequenced in a study of blood T cell repertoires in COVID-19. Method: immunoSEQ multiplex PCR; TCRdb's copy keeps in-frame clones and lacks some. Found here are roughly 200,000 clones, around nine tenths of them singletons; the top ten hold under 2%. The sample was peripheral blood. The receptor set was obtained from a man aged 18-30 years with active or convalescent COVID-19.

This clone occurred once. The gene calls are TRBV11-3 and TRBJ2-1, with 12 bases fitting TRBD2. V gave up 3 bases and J gave up 8 bases; unmatched junction bases: 11. Germline V gene data show CDR1 as SGHNT and CDR2 as YENEEA. This CDR3 region has 17 residues. CDR3 DNA: TGTGCCAGCAGCTTGACCCTGACTAGCGGGAGTGCGGATGAGCAGTTCTTC. This gives the protein CASSLTLTSGSADEQFF.

This clone appeared once. This chain joins TRBV19 and TRBJ2-1, with 7 positions matching TRBD2. CDR1 is LNHDA and CDR2 is SQIVND in the germline V gene (reference sequence). After removal of 5 bases from V and 4 bases from J, the junction contained 8 bases not matched to a gene. CDR3 length equals 15 residues. CDR3 amino acids: CASSSSSGIYNEQFF. CDR3 bases: TGTGCCAGTAGTTCCTCTAGCGGAATTTACAATGAGCAGTTCTTC.

The chain recombines TRBV11-3 with TRBJ2-3, with a weak D call TRBD1 (7 bases). CDR1 SGHNT and CDR2 YENEEA come from the germline V gene. The CDR3 contains 16 residues. Trimming left V 5 bases short and J 3 bases short, with 18 bases between. The CDR3, as DNA: TGTGCCAGCAGCACCAGGACAGGAGGGGGGACAGATACGCAGTATTTT. This sequence encodes CASSTRTGGGTDTQYF.

CDR3 residues: CASGPGDSHYNEQFF. The DNA for the CDR3 is TGTGCCAGCGGACCCGGGGACTCCCACTACAATGAGCAGTTCTTC. This chain uses TRBV28 with TRBJ2-1; D is perhaps TRBD2 (6 bases). V was pared by 8 bases and J by 3 bases, with 17 bases between. The CDR3 is made up of 15 amino acids. The germline V gene encodes CDR1 MDHEN and CDR2 SYDVKM.

The chain combines TRBV3-1 (or the pseudogene TRBV3-2) with TRBJ2-7, with a possible D match to TRBD1 (6 bases). V shed 1 base and J shed 4 bases, with 11 bases lying between them. Germline lookup yields CDR1 LGHDT and CDR2 YNNKEL (reference sequence). The CDR3 covers 14 residues. The CDR3 nucleotides read TGTGCCAGCAGCCAAGGGGGGCTGGGGTACGAGCAGTACTTC. Translated: CASSQGGLGYEQYF.

The genes are TRBV7-9 and TRBJ2-1, with TRBD1 as a possible D gene (5 bases). The CDR3 is 14 amino acids. Looked up from germline, CDR1 is SEHNR and CDR2 is FQNEAQ (reference sequence). The V and J ends lost 11 bases and 1 base respectively, with 15 bases between them. The CDR3 region is CASCLGLSYNEQFF. The CDR3 DNA is TGTGCCTCTTGTCTGGGGCTATCCTACAATGAGCAGTTCTTC.

This chain joins TRBV18 and TRBJ2-4; no clear D gene. The germline CDR1 and CDR2 sequences are KGHSH and LQKENI. V dropped 8 bases and J dropped 3 bases, with 17 bases sitting between them. CDR3 length equals 15 residues. CDR3 coding DNA: TGTGCCAGCGCCGGTAACCAGGAAGGCAAAAACATTCAGTACTTC. Its protein is CASAGNQEGKNIQYF. Based on the CDR3 plus reference TRBV18 and TRBJ2-4, the full variable domain is NAGVMQNPRHLVRRRGQEARLRCSPMKGHSHVYWYRQLPEEGLKFMVYLQKENIIDESGMPKERFSAEFPKEGPSILRIQQVVRGDSAAYFCASAGNQEGKNIQYFGAGTRLSVL.

A single count supports this clone. In the same sample, other DNA sequences code for this CDR3. The rearrangement joins TRBV18 to TRBJ1-1; 7 bases map to TRBD1. The germline gives CDR1 KGHSH, CDR2 LQKENI. V lost 3 bases to trimming and J lost 2 bases; unmatched junction nucleotides: 3. This CDR3 is built from 14 residues. CDR3 in DNA: TGTGCCAGCTCACCCGGGACAGTTAACACTGAAGCTTTCTTT. Its translation is CASSPGTVNTEAFF.

The chain employs TRBV19 and TRBJ1-5; D unresolved. The germline CDR1 and CDR2 sequences are LNHDA and SQIVND (reference sequence). CDR3 length equals 15 residues. V shed 5 bases and J shed 9 bases, with 20 bases lying between them. The CDR3 DNA sequence: TGTGCCAGTAGTCTAGGATGGGGAGAAACCTGGCCCCAGCATTTT. Translation: CASSLGWGETWPQHF. Looking up the rest from reference TRBV19 and TRBJ1-5 gives the full variable domain: DGGITQSPKYLFRKEGQNVTLSCEQNLNHDAMYWYRQDPGQGLRLIYYSQIVNDFQKGDIAEGYSVSREKKESFPLTVTSAQKNPTAFYLCASSLGWGETWPQHFGDGTRLSIL.

V usage is TRBV7-2 and J usage is TRBJ2-5; D is unresolved. Trimming took 1 base from V and 7 from J, leaving 7 bases between them. CDR1 is SGHTA and CDR2 is FQGNSA in the germline V gene. There are 12 residues in the CDR3. CDR3 amino acids: CASSLVRGTQYF. The CDR3 DNA reads TGTGCCAGCAGCTTAGTGCGAGGGACCCAGTACTTC.

The rearrangement uses TRBV2 and TRBJ2-5, with D perhaps matching TRBD2 (6 bases). Per germline, CDR1 SNHLY and CDR2 FYNNEI. This CDR3 is 14 amino acids long. The V end lost 2 bases, the J end lost 5 bases, and 12 bases lay between the germline ends. This chain's CDR3 is CASSERGIGETQYF. CDR3 nucleotide sequence: TGTGCCAGCAGTGAACGGGGGATCGGGGAGACCCAGTACTTC.

The chain has TRBV27 and TRBJ1-1; 7 positions agree with TRBD1. CDR3 length equals 15 residues. V shed 0 bases, J shed 3 bases, and the junction held 4 bases outside the gene matches. Germline CDR1 is MNHEY and CDR2 is SMNVEV (reference sequence). CDR3: CASSLSSRGDTEAFF. The CDR3 region has the DNA TGTGCCAGCAGTTTATCGTCCAGGGGGGACACTGAAGCTTTCTTT.

The gene calls are TRBV29-1 and TRBJ1-4; a weak D match, TRBD1 (5 bases). The CDR3 spans 17 residues. V dropped 0 bases and J dropped 2 bases, with 16 bases sitting between them. CDR1 is SQVTM, CDR2 ANQGSEA, per germline. The CDR3 bases are TGCAGCGTTGAAGAGGAGGGAGGGGCGCTCACTAATGAAAAACTGTTTTTT. Encoded protein: CSVEEEGGALTNEKLFF.

J is TRBJ2-5 and V is TRBV7-3, with D tentatively TRBD1 (7 bases). The ends were cut back, 4 bases at V and 1 base at J, with 13 bases in the middle. CDR1 and CDR2 (germline): SGHTA, FQGTGA. The CDR3 has 15 amino acids. In DNA, the CDR3 is TGTGCCAGCAGCTCCCAGGGGGGAACCCAAGAGACCCAGTACTTC. It codes for CASSSQGGTQETQYF. Based on the CDR3 plus reference TRBV7-3 and TRBJ2-5, the full variable domain is GAGVSQTPSNKVTEKGKYVELRCDPISGHTALYWYRQSLGQGPEFLIYFQGTGAADDSGLPNDRFFAVRPEGSVSTLKIQRTERGDSAVYLCASSSQGGTQETQYFGPGTRLLVL.

The V call is TRBV5-1, the J call TRBJ2-1; 9 positions match TRBD1. This CDR3 is 14 amino acids long. The J segment lost 2 bases and the V segment lost 7 bases, leaving 4 bases of the junction unmatched. In germline, CDR1 is SGHRS, CDR2 YFSETQ. CDR3 nucleotides: TGCGCCAGCGGTGACAGGGGGGCCTACAATGAGCAGTTCTTC. Translation gives CASGDRGAYNEQFF. Supplemented by reference TRBV5-1 and TRBJ2-1, the full variable domain reads KAGVTQTPRYLIKTRGQQVTLSCSPISGHRSVSWYQQTPGQGLQFLFEYFSETQRNKGNFPGRFSGRQFSNSRSEMNVSTLELGDSALYLCASGDRGAYNEQFFGPGTRLTVL.

The rearrangement uses TRBV6-5 and TRBJ2-1, with 10 bases fitting TRBD2. With 7 bases clipped from V and 8 bases from J, the junction kept 8 bases outside the gene matches. The CDR3 consists of 14 residues. From germline, CDR1 is MNHEY and CDR2 SVGAGI. CDR3 bases: TGTGCCAGCACTCTAGCGGGAGCTGACGATGAGCAGTTCTTC. Amino acids: CASTLAGADDEQFF.

The gene calls are TRBV4-1 and TRBJ1-2, with 8 bases aligning to TRBD1. The CDR3 consists of 15 residues. The germline V gene encodes CDR1 MGHRA and CDR2 YSYEKL. V trimming: 0 bases; J trimming: 6 bases; junction bases outside the gene matches: 6. DNA for the CDR3: TGCGCCAGCAGCCAAGATAATACAGGGGGGGATGGCTACACCTTC. Amino acid sequence: CASSQDNTGGDGYTF.

V usage is TRBV7-9 and J usage is TRBJ2-3, with D maybe TRBD2 (5 bases). The germline V and J ends were trimmed by 2 bases and 0 bases, with 15 bases remaining between them. The CDR3 length is 17 residues. CDR1 SEHNR and CDR2 FQNEAQ come from the germline V gene (reference sequence). The CDR3 sequence: CASSLWSRDRSTDTQYF. In DNA, the CDR3 is TGTGCCAGCAGCTTATGGTCGAGGGATCGTAGCACAGATACGCAGTATTTT.